What follows are 28 T cell receptor beta chains derived from one specimen sequenced in a study of blood T cell repertoires in COVID-19. Data came from immunoSEQ multiplex PCR; TCRdb stores just in-frame clones and leaves some out. The table includes tens of thousands of clones, roughly 89% detected once. Sequences were obtained from peripheral blood. These receptor sequences come from a man aged 55 to 70 with active COVID-19.

The gene calls are TRBV6-4 and TRBJ1-5, with TRBD1 matching over 8 bases. The junction had 6 bases not matched to a gene; V was cut back by 4 bases and J by 1 base. The CDR3 is made up of 16 amino acids. Germline V CDR1 and CDR2: MRHNA, SNTAGT. The CDR3 DNA reads as TGTGCCAGCAGTGCGAGGACAGGGCCGAGCAATCAGCCCCAGCATTTT. Translating it yields CASSARTGPSNQPQHF.

To note about this clone: A junction end diverges from the germline sequence, so it may reflect a read error. This chain links TRBV7-7 with TRBJ2-1; a possible D gene is TRBD2 (5 bases). The CDR3 sequence is 13 residues long. Looked up from germline, CDR1 is SSHAT and CDR2 is FNYEAQ (reference sequence). Written as DNA, the CDR3 is TGTGCTAGCAGCCAGAGCGAGGGCCTCGAGCAGTTCTTC. This sequence encodes CASSQSEGLEQFF.

V and J are TRBV7-2 and TRBJ1-2; D uncertain. CDR3 size: 13 residues. Germline CDR1 SGHTA, CDR2 FQGNSA. Trimming removed 0 bases at V and 8 bases at J, with 10 bases between. CDR3 region: CASSLAVLRGYTF. The CDR3 DNA is TGTGCCAGCAGCTTAGCGGTACTTCGAGGCTACACCTTC.

The J gene is TRBJ2-5, the V gene TRBV7-3; the D gene is possibly TRBD1 (6 bases). Germline values: CDR1 SGHTA, CDR2 FQGTGA. Trimming cost V 3 bases and J 2 bases, with 7 bases left between them. The CDR3 is 13 residues long. CDR3 residues: CASSLDSQETQYF. Written as DNA, the CDR3 is TGTGCCAGCAGCTTGGACAGTCAAGAGACCCAGTACTTC.

J is TRBJ2-1 and V is TRBV7-2; D possibly corresponds to TRBD2 (7 bases). Germline CDR1 and CDR2: SGHTA and FQGNSA. The CDR3 is made up of 17 amino acids. V lost 5 bases to trimming and J lost 0 bases, with 17 bases between them. The CDR3 protein is CASSPRLADSSYNEQFF. The CDR3 nucleotides read TGTGCCAGCAGCCCCCGTCTAGCGGACAGCTCCTACAATGAGCAGTTCTTC.

This chain links TRBV10-3 with TRBJ2-3; D perhaps matches TRBD1 (6 bases). This CDR3 is built from 15 residues. The germline V gene encodes CDR1 ENHRY and CDR2 SYGVKD. Trimming cost V 3 bases and J 0 bases, with 10 bases left between them. The DNA for the CDR3 is TGTGCCATCAGTGAATCAGGGGCGAGCACAGATACGCAGTATTTT. Its protein is CAISESGASTDTQYF.

The chain uses TRBV7-9 and TRBJ2-5, with TRBD2 identical over 12 bases. With 5 bases clipped from V and 4 bases from J, the junction kept 5 bases outside the gene matches. Germline CDR1 and CDR2: SEHNR and FQNEAQ (reference sequence). The CDR3 is made up of 15 amino acids. The DNA of the CDR3 is TGTGCCAGCAGCAAAGGACTAGCGGGAATAGAGACCCAGTACTTC. This codes for CASSKGLAGIETQYF.

The chain links TRBV10-3 to TRBJ2-5; TRBD1 matches 10 bases. This CDR3 comprises 15 residues. CDR1 and CDR2 (germline): ENHRY, SYGVKD. Trimming cost V 6 bases and J 4 bases; bases outside gene matches: 8. This CDR3 is CAISRTGGSGETQYF. For the CDR3, the DNA is TGTGCCATCAGCAGGACAGGGGGATCAGGAGAGACCCAGTACTTC.

V usage is TRBV5-6 and J usage is TRBJ2-1; 13 nucleotides line up with TRBD2. This CDR3 has 14 amino acids. Germline V CDR1 and CDR2: SGHDT, YYEEEE. The V segment lost 7 bases and the J segment 9 bases; nucleotides outside the gene matches: 7. For the CDR3, the DNA is TGTGCCAGCGGCGGACTAGCGGGAGCCGGTGAGCAGTTCTTC. It encodes CASGGLAGAGEQFF. Using reference TRBV5-6 and TRBJ2-1 for the parts outside the CDR3, the full variable domain is DAGVTQSPTHLIKTRGQQVTLRCSPKSGHDTVSWYQQALGQGPQFIFQYYEEEERQRGNFPDRFSGHQFPNYSSELNVNALLLGDSALYLCASGGLAGAGEQFFGPGTRLTVL.

The chain couples TRBV10-3 to TRBJ1-1, with 9 bases identical to TRBD1. The V and J ends lost 6 bases and 1 base, in that order; junction bases with no gene match: 6. The CDR3 sequence is 15 residues long. Germline-derived CDR1 and CDR2 are ENHRY and SYGVKD. CDR3 protein: CAIRKQGAENTEAFF. The CDR3 DNA sequence: TGTGCCATCAGGAAACAGGGGGCGGAGAACACTGAAGCTTTCTTT.

The genes are TRBV7-9 and TRBJ1-3, with a weak D call TRBD1 (6 bases). V dropped 4 bases and J dropped 3 bases, with 22 bases sitting between them. CDR1 is SEHNR, CDR2 FQNEAQ, per germline (reference sequence). The CDR3 totals 18 residues. The CDR3 region is CASSSRLGTGSSGNTIYF. CDR3 nucleotides: TGTGCCAGCAGCTCACGATTAGGTACAGGGTCAAGTGGAAACACCATATATTTT.

The chain couples TRBV7-2 to TRBJ2-7; D not resolved. The germline V gene has CDR1 SGHTA and CDR2 FQGNSA. This CDR3 is built from 14 residues. The V and J ends lost 1 base and 3 bases respectively, with 10 bases between them. The chain's CDR3 is CASSLERGHYEQYF. CDR3 bases: TGTGCCAGCAGCTTAGAACGAGGCCACTACGAGCAGTACTTC.

The chain employs TRBV11-2 and TRBJ2-5, with 8 bases matching TRBD2. The CDR3 is 14 residues long. CDR1 and CDR2 from the germline V gene are SGHAT and FQNNGV. V lost 6 bases to trimming and J lost 6 bases; unmatched junction nucleotides: 9. The CDR3 loop is CASSRAREGQTQYF. In nucleotides, the CDR3 is TGTGCCAGCAGTCGAGCCCGGGAGGGACAGACCCAGTACTTC.

The chain carries TRBV18 and TRBJ2-7; possibly TRBD2 for D (6 bases). V was trimmed by 3 bases and J by 12 bases, leaving 21 bases between them. CDR3 length: 14 amino acids. The germline gives CDR1 KGHSH, CDR2 LQKENI. The CDR3 DNA follows: TGTGCCAGCTCACCCCCTAGCGTGTCAGGGTCTCCGTACTTC. This codes for CASSPPSVSGSPYF.

The chain is built from TRBV6-5 and TRBJ2-3, with D possibly TRBD2 on 5 matching bases. V was clipped by 2 bases and J by 5 bases, with 11 bases between them. This CDR3 is built from 14 residues. Germline values: CDR1 MNHEY, CDR2 SVGAGI. CDR3 sequence (DNA): TGTGCCAGCAGTTACGAGCGGCACAGAGATACGCAGTATTTT. Its protein product is CASSYERHRDTQYF.

The chain is built from TRBV14 and TRBJ1-1; the D is unclear. V lost 5 bases and J lost 4, with 14 bases in between. The germline gives CDR1 SGHDN, CDR2 FVKESK. The CDR3 totals 14 residues. The CDR3 protein is CASSFRAAGTEAFF. In DNA form, the CDR3 reads TGTGCCAGCAGCTTCCGGGCGGCGGGCACTGAAGCTTTCTTT.

The V call is TRBV28, the J call TRBJ2-7; weak D call: TRBD1 (5 bases). With 7 bases removed from V and 2 bases from J, the gap between germline ends came to 9 bases. The V gene's germline CDR1 is MDHEN and CDR2 SYDVKM. This CDR3 spans 12 amino acids. CDR3 sequence (DNA): TGTGCCAGCACGTGGACACCCTACGAGCAGTACTTC. Amino acid sequence: CASTWTPYEQYF.

This clone was found a few times. The chain is built from TRBV2 and TRBJ1-5, with D possibly TRBD1 on 5 matching bases. Trimming pared 0 bases from V and 6 bases from J, leaving 9 bases between. CDR1 SNHLY and CDR2 FYNNEI come from the germline V gene. This CDR3 comprises 14 residues. The CDR3 region has the DNA TGTGCCAGCAGTGAAGCGCGCGGGGGTCAGCCCCAGCATTTT. Protein: CASSEARGGQPQHF.

This clone was picked up one time. The chain uses TRBV28 and TRBJ2-5; TRBD1 agrees at 7 bases. Germline CDR1 MDHEN, CDR2 SYDVKM. CDR3 length: 14 amino acids. The V gene end was trimmed by 4 bases and the J gene end by 2 bases; junction bases not matched to a gene: 4. CDR3 sequence: CASSSGDRQETQYF. The CDR3 nucleotides read TGTGCCAGCAGTTCCGGGGACAGACAAGAGACCCAGTACTTC.

The V call is TRBV6-2 or TRBV6-3, the J call TRBJ2-7; D is unresolved. Trimming shortened V by 8 bases and J by 3 bases, and 11 bases separated the two germline ends. This CDR3 is 12 amino acids long. CDR1 and CDR2 (germline): MNHEY, SVGEGT. In DNA, the CDR3 is TGTGCCAGCGGTTGGAGCAACTACGAGCAGTACTTC. The encoded protein is CASGWSNYEQYF.

This clone was counted a few times. V gene TRBV5-4 combines with J gene TRBJ2-7; TRBD1 is a possible D gene (6 bases). The germline CDR1 and CDR2 sequences are SGHNT and YYREEE (reference sequence). Between the trimmed V and J ends, which lost 4 bases and 9 bases, there was a span of 14 bases. The CDR3 length is 12 residues. Here the CDR3 reads CASSADRSRQYF. CDR3 nucleotides: TGTGCCAGCAGCGCCGACAGGTCAAGGCAGTACTTC.

J is TRBJ2-1 and V is TRBV29-1; TRBD2 aligns across 9 bases. CDR1 is SQVTM, CDR2 ANQGSEA, per germline. Trimming at V came to 7 bases and at J to 5 bases, leaving 9 bases not matched to a gene. This CDR3 is 14 amino acids long. The CDR3 protein is CSGALAGLNNEQFF. In nucleotides, the CDR3 is TGCAGCGGCGCACTAGCGGGTCTCAACAATGAGCAGTTCTTC.

The chain uses TRBV13 and TRBJ2-1, with 7 bases fitting TRBD2. V lost 2 bases and J lost 1; bases outside the gene matches: 8. CDR3 length equals 17 residues. The germline CDR1 and CDR2 sequences are PRHDT and FYEKMQ (reference sequence). CDR3 sequence: CASSLRSRGSSYNEQFF. DNA of the CDR3: TGTGCCAGCAGCTTAAGGTCCCGCGGGAGTTCCTACAATGAGCAGTTCTTC.

The chain employs TRBV4-3 and TRBJ1-6, with TRBD1 matching over 7 bases. This CDR3 has 17 amino acids. From germline, CDR1 is LGHNA and CDR2 YSLEER. V shed 4 bases and J 2 bases; nucleotides not matched to a gene: 8. Here the CDR3 reads CASSREGQVTYNSPLHF. CDR3 bases: TGCGCCAGCAGCCGAGAAGGACAGGTCACCTATAATTCACCCCTCCACTTT.

V and J are TRBV4-3 and TRBJ1-3; the D is unclear. The germline gives CDR1 LGHNA, CDR2 YSLEER. V was trimmed by 1 base and J by 4 bases, leaving 14 bases between them. This CDR3 is 16 amino acids long. The CDR3: CASSQGAGVVGNTIYF. The CDR3 DNA reads TGCGCCAGCAGCCAAGGGGCCGGGGTGGTCGGAAACACCATATATTTT.

The chain uses TRBV10-3 and TRBJ1-1; 9 nucleotides agree with TRBD1. Trimming cost V 2 bases and J 4 bases; bases outside gene matches: 8. The germline gives CDR1 ENHRY, CDR2 SYGVKD. The CDR3 loop spans 16 amino acids. CDR3 bases: TGTGCCATCAGTGAGGGTGGACAGGGGATGGCCACTGAAGCTTTCTTT. Residues: CAISEGGQGMATEAFF.

The V call is TRBV2, the J call TRBJ1-5, with a weak D call TRBD1 (5 bases). Trimming took off 1 base at V and 16 bases at J, with 11 bases between the two ends. The CDR3 extends over 11 amino acids. CDR1 SNHLY and CDR2 FYNNEI come from the germline V gene. The CDR3 is CASSEGRVGHF. The CDR3 nucleotides are TGTGCCAGCAGTGAAGGCAGGGTTGGACATTTT.

V is TRBV24-1 and J is TRBJ2-5, with D possibly TRBD1 on 5 matching bases. This CDR3 contains 14 residues. Germline assignment: CDR1 KGHDR and CDR2 SFDVKD. The germline V and J ends were trimmed by 1 base and 1 base, with 6 bases remaining between them. CDR3 amino acids: CATSDFDSQETQYF. As DNA, the CDR3 is TGTGCCACCAGTGATTTCGACAGCCAAGAGACCCAGTACTTC.